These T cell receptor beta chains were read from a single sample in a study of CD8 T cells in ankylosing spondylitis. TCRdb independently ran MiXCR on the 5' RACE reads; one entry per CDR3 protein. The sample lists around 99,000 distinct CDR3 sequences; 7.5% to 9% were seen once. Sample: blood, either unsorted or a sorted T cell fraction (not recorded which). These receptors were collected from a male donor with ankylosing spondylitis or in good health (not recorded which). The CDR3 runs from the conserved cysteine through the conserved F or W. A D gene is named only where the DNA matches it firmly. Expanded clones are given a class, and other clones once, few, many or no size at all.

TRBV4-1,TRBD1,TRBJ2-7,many,TGCGCCAGCAGCCAACCGGGACAGGGGATCTACGAGCAGTACTTC,CASSQPGQGIYEQYF
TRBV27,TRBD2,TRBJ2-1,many,TGTGCCAGCAGCCTCAGCGGGGGAAAACACAATGAGCAGTTCTTC,CASSLSGGKHNEQFF
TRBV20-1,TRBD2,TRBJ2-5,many,TGCAGTGCTAGGGGGGCTAGCGGGGACCAAGAGACCCAGTACTTC,CSARGASGDQETQYF
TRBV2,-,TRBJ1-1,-,TGTGCTACTACGGGACGATACACTGAAGCTTTCTTT,CATTGRYTEAFF
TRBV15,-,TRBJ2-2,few,TGTGCCACCAGCAGAGGAAAGGGTCTCTCCACCGGGGAGCTGTTTTTT,CATSRGKGLSTGELFF
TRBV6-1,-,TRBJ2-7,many,TGTGCCAGCAGTGAAGGGAGGACAGTGGGGGCTTGGTACGAGCAGTACTTC,CASSEGRTVGAWYEQYF
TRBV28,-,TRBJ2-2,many,TGTGCCAGCAGTTCAAGCGACATAGCGAACACCGGGGAGCTGTTTTTT,CASSSSDIANTGELFF
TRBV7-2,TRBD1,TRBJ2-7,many,TGTGCCAGCAGCTTAGGGGACAGGGCACTCTACGAGCAGTACTTC,CASSLGDRALYEQYF
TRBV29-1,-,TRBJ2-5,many,TGCAGCGTTGAAGAGGGGGGAAAGACCCAGTACTTC,CSVEEGGKTQYF
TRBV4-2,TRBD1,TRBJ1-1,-,TGTGCCAGCAGCCAAGCGCTCGGGACAGCGAACACTGAAGCTTTCTTT,CASSQALGTANTEAFF
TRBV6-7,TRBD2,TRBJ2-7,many,TGTGCCAGCAGTCGCGGACTAGCCTACGAGCAGTACTTC,CASSRGLAYEQYF
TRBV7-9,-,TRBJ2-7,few,TGTGCCAGCTCGGCGGGGGCACAAAACGAGCAGTACTTC,CASSAGAQNEQYF
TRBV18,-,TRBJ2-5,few,TGTGCCAGCTCACCGGTGACAGTCCAAGAGACCCAGTACTTC,CASSPVTVQETQYF
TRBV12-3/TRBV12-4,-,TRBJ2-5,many,TGTGCCAGCACCTACCGGGAGCAAGAGACCCAGTACTTC,CASTYREQETQYF
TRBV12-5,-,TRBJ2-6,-,TGTGTTAGTGGTGAGAGGTCTTGGGGGGGGGCCAACGTCCTGACTTTC,CVSGERSWGGANVLTF
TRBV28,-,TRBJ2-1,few,TGTGCCAGCATCTCCCCGGAAGGATCCTTACCCTCCTACAATGAGCAGTTCTTC,CASISPEGSLPSYNEQFF
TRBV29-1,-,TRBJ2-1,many,TGCAGCGTTCCCCATGGCAATGAGCAGTTCTTC,CSVPHGNEQFF
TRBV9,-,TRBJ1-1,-,TGTGCCAGCAGCGTACAAAGGGACCAACGTCGGGGTGAAGCTTTCTTT,CASSVQRDQRRGEAFF
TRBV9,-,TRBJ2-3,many,TGTGCCAGCAGCGTAGTGGCAGGGGGCACAGATACGCAGTATTTT,CASSVVAGGTDTQYF
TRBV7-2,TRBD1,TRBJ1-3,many,TGTGCCAGCAGCTACCGGACAGGGGCTGGAAACACCATATATTTT,CASSYRTGAGNTIYF
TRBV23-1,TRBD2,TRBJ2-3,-,TGCGCCAGCAGCGGACCCGCGACTAGCGGGGGGGCGCATACGCAGTATTTT,CASSGPATSGGAHTQYF
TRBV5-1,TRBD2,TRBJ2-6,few,TGCGCCAGCAGCTGGAGCGGGGTTGGTGCCGGGGCCAACGTCCTGACTTTC,CASSWSGVGAGANVLTF